This entry is about one TCR beta chain. No antigen is known for it. The V gene lost 5 bases and the J gene lost 3 bases, with 14 bases spanning the gap. The CDR3 consists of 15 residues. Germline CDR1 and CDR2: WSHSY and SAAADI. The study ran its PCR with 60 Vbeta and 13 Jbeta primers. TCRdb's table, derived via immunoSEQ multiplex PCR, lists solely in-frame clones and lacks some. The profile shows around 97,000 clones, over 8% of them singletons. This record comes from a study of cytomegalovirus exposure and HLA in healthy donors. Study as a whole: Of about 390 genotyped donors, 81% grouped in the Caucasian-associated ancestry cluster. Regarding the study as a whole: CMV serostatus was the sole immune exposure information available.

Sequenced sample: PBMCs. This receptor was identified in a man over 45 in good health and CMV-seropositive. The chain has TRBV10-2 and TRBJ2-1; weak D call: TRBD1 (6 bases). The CDR3 here is CASSPVTGNYNEQFF. The CDR3 DNA is TGCGCCAGCAGTCCGGTGACAGGCAACTACAATGAGCAGTTCTTC.